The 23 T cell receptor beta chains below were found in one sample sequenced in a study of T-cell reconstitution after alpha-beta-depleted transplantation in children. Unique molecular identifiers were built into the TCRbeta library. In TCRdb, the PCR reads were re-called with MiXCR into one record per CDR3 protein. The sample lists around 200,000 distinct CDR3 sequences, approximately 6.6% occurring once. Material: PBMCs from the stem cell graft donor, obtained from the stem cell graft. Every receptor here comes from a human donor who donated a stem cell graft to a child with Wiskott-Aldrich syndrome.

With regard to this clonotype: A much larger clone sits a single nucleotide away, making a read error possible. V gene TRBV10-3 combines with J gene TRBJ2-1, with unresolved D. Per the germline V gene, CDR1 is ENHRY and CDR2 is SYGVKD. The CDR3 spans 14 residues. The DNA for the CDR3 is TGTGCCATCAGTGAGTCGACGGGTTACACTGAGCAGTTCTTC. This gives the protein CAISESTGYTEQFF.

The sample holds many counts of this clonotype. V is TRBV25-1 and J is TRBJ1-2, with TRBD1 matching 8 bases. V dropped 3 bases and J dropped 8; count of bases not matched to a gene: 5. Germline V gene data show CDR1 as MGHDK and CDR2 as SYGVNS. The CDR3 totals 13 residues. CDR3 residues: CASSDQGARGYTF. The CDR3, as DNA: TGTGCCAGCAGTGACCAGGGGGCAAGGGGCTACACCTTC.

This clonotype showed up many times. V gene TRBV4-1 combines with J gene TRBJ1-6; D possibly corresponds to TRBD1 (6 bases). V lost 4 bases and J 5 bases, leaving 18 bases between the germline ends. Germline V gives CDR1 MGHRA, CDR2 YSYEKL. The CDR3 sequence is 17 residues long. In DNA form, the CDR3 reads TGCGCCAGCAGCCTTGGACAGCAAGCTCCGAATAATTCACCCCTCCACTTT. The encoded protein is CASSLGQQAPNNSPLHF.

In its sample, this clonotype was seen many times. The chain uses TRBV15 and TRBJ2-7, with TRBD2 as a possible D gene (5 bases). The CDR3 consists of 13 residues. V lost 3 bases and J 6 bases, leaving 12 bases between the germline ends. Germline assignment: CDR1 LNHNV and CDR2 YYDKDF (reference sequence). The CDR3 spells CATSRDTGGEQYF. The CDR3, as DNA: TGTGCCACCAGCAGGGATACTGGAGGCGAGCAGTACTTC.

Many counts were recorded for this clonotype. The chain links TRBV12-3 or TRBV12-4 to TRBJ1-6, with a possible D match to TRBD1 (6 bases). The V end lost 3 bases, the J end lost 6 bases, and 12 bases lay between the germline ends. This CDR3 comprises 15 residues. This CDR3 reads CASSFPTGFNSPLHF. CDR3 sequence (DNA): TGTGCCAGCAGTTTTCCGACAGGTTTTAATTCACCCCTCCACTTT.

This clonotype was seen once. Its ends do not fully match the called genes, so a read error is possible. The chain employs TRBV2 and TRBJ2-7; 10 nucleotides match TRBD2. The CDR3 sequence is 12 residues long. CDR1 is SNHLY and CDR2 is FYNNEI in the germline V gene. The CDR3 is CASSEVPSGGSF. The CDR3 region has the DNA TGTGCCAGCAGTGAAGTCCCTAGCGGGGGTTCGTTC.

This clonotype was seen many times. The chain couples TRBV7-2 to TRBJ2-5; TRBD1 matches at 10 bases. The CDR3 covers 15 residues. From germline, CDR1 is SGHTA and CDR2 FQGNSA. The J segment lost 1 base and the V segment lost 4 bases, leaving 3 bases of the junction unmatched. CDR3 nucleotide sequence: TGTGCCAGCAGCTCCCGGGACAGGGGCCAAGAGACCCAGTACTTC. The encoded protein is CASSSRDRGQETQYF.

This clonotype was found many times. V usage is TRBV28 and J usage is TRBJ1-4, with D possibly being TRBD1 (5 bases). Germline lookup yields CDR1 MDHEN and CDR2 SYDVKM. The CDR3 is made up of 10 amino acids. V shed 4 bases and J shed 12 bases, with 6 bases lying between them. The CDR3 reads CASSSRELFF. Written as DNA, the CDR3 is TGTGCCAGCAGTTCCAGGGAACTGTTTTTT.

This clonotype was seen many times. The CDR3 nucleotides read TGTGCCAGCAGTGTTAGCTCTGGGGCCAACGTCCTGACTTTC. Protein: CASSVSSGANVLTF. The chain has TRBV12-3 or TRBV12-4 and TRBJ2-6; D gene uncertain. Trimming removed 5 bases from V and 0 bases from J, with 5 bases in between. This CDR3 spans 14 amino acids.

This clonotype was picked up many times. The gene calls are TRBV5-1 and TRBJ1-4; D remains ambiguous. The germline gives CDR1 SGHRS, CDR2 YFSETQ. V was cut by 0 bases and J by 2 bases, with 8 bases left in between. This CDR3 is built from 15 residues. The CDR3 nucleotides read TGCGCCAGCAGCTTGGACCCGGGGACTAATGAAAAACTGTTTTTT. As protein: CASSLDPGTNEKLFF.

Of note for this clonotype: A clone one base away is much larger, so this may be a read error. CDR3 nucleotide sequence: TGCAGCCCCGAATCGAGCCTGGAGACCCAGTACTTC. It translates to CSPESSLETQYF. J is TRBJ2-5 and V is TRBV20-1, with D uncertain. Germline assignment: CDR1 DFQATT and CDR2 SNEGSKA (reference sequence). This CDR3 has 12 residues.

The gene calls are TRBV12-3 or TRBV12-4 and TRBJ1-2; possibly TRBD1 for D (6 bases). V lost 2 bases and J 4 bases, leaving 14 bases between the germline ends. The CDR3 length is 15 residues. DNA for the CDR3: TGTGCCAGCAGTTTAAGGGGCAGGGGTGGCTATGGCTACACCTTC. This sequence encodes CASSLRGRGGYGYTF.

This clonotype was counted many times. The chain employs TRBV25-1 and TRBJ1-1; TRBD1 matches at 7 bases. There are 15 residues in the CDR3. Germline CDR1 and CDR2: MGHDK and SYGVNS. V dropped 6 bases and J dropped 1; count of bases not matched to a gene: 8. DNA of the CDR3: TGTGCCAGCAGCGCCGGGACAGTGAGGAACACTGAAGCTTTCTTT. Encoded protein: CASSAGTVRNTEAFF. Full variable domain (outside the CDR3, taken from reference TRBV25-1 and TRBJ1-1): EADIYQTPRYLVIGTGKKITLECSQTMGHDKMYWYQQDPGMELHLIHYSYGVNSTEKGDLSSESTVSRIRTEHFPLTLESARPSHTSQYLCASSAGTVRNTEAFFGQGTRLTVV.

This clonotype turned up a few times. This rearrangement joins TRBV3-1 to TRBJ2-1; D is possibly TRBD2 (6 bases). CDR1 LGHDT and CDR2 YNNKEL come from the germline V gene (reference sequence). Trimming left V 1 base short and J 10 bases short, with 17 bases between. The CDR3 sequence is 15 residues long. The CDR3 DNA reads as TGTGCCAGCAGCCAAGTTGTTGCGGGGACGGGAGAGCAGTTCTTC. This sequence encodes CASSQVVAGTGEQFF.

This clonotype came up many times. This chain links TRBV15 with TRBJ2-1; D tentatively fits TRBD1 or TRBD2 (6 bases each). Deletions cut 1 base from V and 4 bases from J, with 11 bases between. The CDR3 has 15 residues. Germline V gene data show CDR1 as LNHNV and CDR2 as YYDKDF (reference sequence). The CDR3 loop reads CATSRVRGEYNEQFF. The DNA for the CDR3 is TGTGCCACCAGCAGAGTGAGGGGGGAGTACAATGAGCAGTTCTTC.

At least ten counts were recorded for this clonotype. The CDR3 DNA sequence: TGTGCCAGCAGCTTTCGACAGGGGGCCTACTACGAGCAGTACTTC. Its protein is CASSFRQGAYYEQYF. The chain couples TRBV5-6 to TRBJ2-7; TRBD1 aligns across 10 bases. After removal of 2 bases from V and 3 bases from J, the junction contained 5 bases not matched to a gene. The germline CDR1 and CDR2 sequences are SGHDT and YYEEEE. The CDR3 runs to 15 residues. The entire variable domain, with the rest obtained from reference TRBV5-6 and TRBJ2-7, is as follows: DAGVTQSPTHLIKTRGQQVTLRCSPKSGHDTVSWYQQALGQGPQFIFQYYEEEERQRGNFPDRFSGHQFPNYSSELNVNALLLGDSALYLCASSFRQGAYYEQYFGPGTRLTVT.

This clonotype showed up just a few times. The CDR3 reads CASSRAWDSVLDTEAFF. The CDR3 coding sequence is TGTGCCAGCAGTCGCGCTTGGGACAGCGTCTTGGACACTGAAGCTTTCTTT. The V call is TRBV7-9, the J call TRBJ1-1; 7 bases are shared with TRBD1. The J segment lost 3 bases and the V segment lost 6 bases, leaving 16 bases of the junction unmatched. Germline V gives CDR1 SEHNR, CDR2 FQNEAQ (reference sequence). The CDR3 sequence is 17 residues long.

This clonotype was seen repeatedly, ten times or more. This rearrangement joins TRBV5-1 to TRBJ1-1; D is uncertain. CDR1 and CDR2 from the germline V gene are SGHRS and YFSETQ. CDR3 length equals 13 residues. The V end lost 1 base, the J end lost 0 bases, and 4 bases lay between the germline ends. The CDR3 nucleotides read TGCGCCAGCAGCTTGAGCATGAACACTGAAGCTTTCTTT. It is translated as CASSLSMNTEAFF.

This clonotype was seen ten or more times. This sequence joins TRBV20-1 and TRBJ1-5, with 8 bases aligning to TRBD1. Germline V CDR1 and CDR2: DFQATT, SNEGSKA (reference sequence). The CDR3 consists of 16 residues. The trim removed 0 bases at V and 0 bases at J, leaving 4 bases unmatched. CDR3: CSARDAGGYSNQPQHF. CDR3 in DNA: TGCAGTGCTAGAGATGCAGGGGGCTATAGCAATCAGCCCCAGCATTTT.

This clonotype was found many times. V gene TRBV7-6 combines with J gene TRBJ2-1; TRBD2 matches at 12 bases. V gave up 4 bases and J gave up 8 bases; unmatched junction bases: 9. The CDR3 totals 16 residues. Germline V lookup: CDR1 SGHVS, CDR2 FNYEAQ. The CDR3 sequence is CASSSKTSGRWDEQFF. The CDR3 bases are TGTGCCAGCAGCTCGAAGACTAGCGGGAGATGGGATGAGCAGTTCTTC.

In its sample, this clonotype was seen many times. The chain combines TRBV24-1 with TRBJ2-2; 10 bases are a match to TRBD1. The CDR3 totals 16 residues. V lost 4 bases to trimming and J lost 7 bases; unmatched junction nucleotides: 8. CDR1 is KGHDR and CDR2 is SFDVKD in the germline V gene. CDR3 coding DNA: TGTGCCACCAGTGACCCCGGGACAGGGGTGGTCGGGGAGCTGTTTTTT. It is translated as CATSDPGTGVVGELFF.

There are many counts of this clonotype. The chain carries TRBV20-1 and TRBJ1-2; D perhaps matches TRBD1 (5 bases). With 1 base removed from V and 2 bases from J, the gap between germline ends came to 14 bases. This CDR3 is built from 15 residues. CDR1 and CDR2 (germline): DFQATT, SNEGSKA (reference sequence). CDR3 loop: CSARVAGRRNYGYTF. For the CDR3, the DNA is TGCAGTGCTAGAGTTGCAGGGAGGAGAAACTATGGCTACACCTTC.

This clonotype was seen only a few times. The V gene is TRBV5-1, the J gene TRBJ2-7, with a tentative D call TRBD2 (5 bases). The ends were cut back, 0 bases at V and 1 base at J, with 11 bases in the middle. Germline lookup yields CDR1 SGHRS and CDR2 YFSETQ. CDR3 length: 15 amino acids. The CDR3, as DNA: TGCGCCAGCAGCTTGGGGCAACTAGTTTCCTACGAGCAGTACTTC. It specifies CASSLGQLVSYEQYF.